One and the same sample provided the 17 T cell receptor beta chains below, sequenced in a study of T cell changes during pregnancy in multiple sclerosis. Generated by immunoSEQ multiplex PCR, the TCRdb table keeps only in-frame clones and is missing some. The table records tens of thousands of clones, approximately 94% of them present only once. The specimen comprised peripheral blood, sampled in the third trimester of pregnancy. Receptors were obtained from a female donor with multiple sclerosis, enrolled in a pregnancy study.

This rearrangement joins TRBV5-1 to TRBJ2-2; the match to TRBD2 covers 7 bases. Germline V gene data show CDR1 as SGHRS and CDR2 as YFSETQ. This CDR3 spans 16 amino acids. V lost 1 base and J lost 0; bases outside the gene matches: 3. The CDR3 spells CASSLRGLTNTGELFF. Here the CDR3 DNA reads TGCGCCAGCAGCTTGAGGGGACTAACGAACACCGGGGAGCTGTTTTTT.

J is TRBJ2-1 and V is TRBV18; 12 nucleotides match TRBD2. The J segment lost 8 bases and the V segment lost 3 bases, leaving 8 bases of the junction unmatched. The CDR3 has 16 amino acids. Germline V gene sequence: CDR1 KGHSH, CDR2 LQKENI. The CDR3 is CASSPRLAGGFDEQFF. The CDR3 region has the DNA TGTGCCAGCTCACCTAGGCTAGCGGGAGGGTTCGATGAGCAGTTCTTC.

The rearrangement joins TRBV7-2 to TRBJ2-1, with 7 bases lining up with TRBD2. Germline V gives CDR1 SGHTA, CDR2 FQGNSA. The CDR3 covers 19 residues. Trimming at V came to 5 bases and at J to 0 bases, leaving 16 bases not matched to a gene. The CDR3 reads CASSPRRERAGVSYNEQFF. The CDR3 DNA sequence: TGTGCCAGCAGCCCACGGAGAGAGCGGGCGGGAGTCTCCTACAATGAGCAGTTCTTC.

V is TRBV19 and J is TRBJ2-2, with a weak D call TRBD1 (5 bases). Germline CDR1 LNHDA, CDR2 SQIVND (reference sequence). The CDR3 loop spans 15 amino acids. Trimming shortened V by 1 base and J by 0 bases, and 6 bases separated the two germline ends. CDR3 residues: CASSIGQPNTGELFF. The CDR3, as DNA: TGTGCCAGTAGTATAGGACAGCCGAACACCGGGGAGCTGTTTTTT.

V and J are TRBV7-2 and TRBJ2-2; no definite D call. The germline V gene has CDR1 SGHTA and CDR2 FQGNSA. V shed 3 bases and J shed 6 bases, with 14 bases lying between them. CDR3 size: 15 residues. CDR3 region: CASSFRQARPGELFF. CDR3 DNA sequence: TGTGCCAGCAGCTTTCGGCAGGCCCGACCCGGGGAGCTGTTTTTT.

The chain carries TRBV2 and TRBJ1-2; 8 bases are a match to TRBD1. Germline assignment: CDR1 SNHLY and CDR2 FYNNEI. This CDR3 is built from 12 residues. The V gene end was trimmed by 7 bases and the J gene end by 7 bases; junction bases not matched to a gene: 5. This chain's CDR3 is CASNFGQGGYTF. In DNA, the CDR3 is TGTGCCAGCAACTTCGGACAGGGTGGCTACACCTTC.

The chain combines TRBV28 with TRBJ2-3, with TRBD2 as a possible D gene (5 bases). CDR3 length: 12 amino acids. Trimming took 4 bases from V and 7 from J, leaving 9 bases between them. In germline, CDR1 is MDHEN, CDR2 SYDVKM. The CDR3 loop reads CASSSSLHTQYF. CDR3 coding DNA: TGTGCCAGCAGTTCTAGCCTCCATACGCAGTATTTT. The full variable domain, rest sourced from reference TRBV28 and TRBJ2-3, is DVKVTQSSRYLVKRTGEKVFLECVQDMDHENMFWYRQDPGLGLRLIYFSYDVKMKEKGDIPEGYSVSREKKERFSLILESASTNQTSMYLCASSSSLHTQYFGPGTRLTVL.

This chain joins TRBV28 and TRBJ1-5; 9 bases map to TRBD1. The germline V gene encodes CDR1 MDHEN and CDR2 SYDVKM. This CDR3 region has 21 residues. J gave up 0 bases and V 3 bases, and 18 bases lay outside the gene matches. The CDR3 nucleotides are TGTGCCAGCAGTTTTATCCCCCGAATTCGGGACAGGGTCGATAGCAATCAGCCCCAGCATTTT. Its translation: CASSFIPRIRDRVDSNQPQHF.

The V gene is TRBV7-9, the J gene TRBJ1-2, with 7 nucleotides matching TRBD1. V gave up 5 bases and J gave up 8 bases; unmatched junction bases: 23. The CDR3 length is 18 residues. The germline V gene encodes CDR1 SEHNR and CDR2 FQNEAQ (reference sequence). DNA of the CDR3: TGTGCCAGCAGCGCCTCTGAGGGGGACAGCTCCTCTGGATTCGGCTACACCTTC. It is translated as CASSASEGDSSSGFGYTF.

The genes are TRBV27 and TRBJ2-1, with D tentatively TRBD1 (5 bases). Trimming removed 6 bases at V and 5 bases at J, with 14 bases between. CDR1 and CDR2 (germline): MNHEY, SMNVEV (reference sequence). The CDR3 is 14 amino acids. CDR3 loop: CASSQGLENNEQFF. The CDR3 DNA follows: TGTGCCAGCAGCCAGGGTCTTGAGAACAATGAGCAGTTCTTC.

The V and J genes are TRBV19 and TRBJ2-7, with D possibly TRBD1 on 6 matching bases. The ends were cut back, 1 base at V and 4 bases at J, with 14 bases in the middle. From germline, CDR1 is LNHDA and CDR2 SQIVND (reference sequence). This CDR3 spans 15 amino acids. As DNA, the CDR3 is TGTGCCAGTAGTATAGCCCTCACAGGGCTGTACGAGCAGTACTTC. Protein sequence: CASSIALTGLYEQYF.

This rearrangement joins TRBV7-6 to TRBJ1-3, with 7 positions matching TRBD1. Germline V lookup: CDR1 SGHVS, CDR2 FNYEAQ. The V segment lost 5 bases and the J segment 0 bases; nucleotides outside the gene matches: 10. The CDR3 runs to 17 residues. CDR3 coding DNA: TGTGCCAGCAGCAAATACAGGGGCCCATTCTCTGGAAACACCATATATTTT. It is translated as CASSKYRGPFSGNTIYF.

The chain links TRBV4-1 to TRBJ2-1; the match to TRBD1 covers 11 bases. The CDR3 totals 15 residues. Germline loops: CDR1 MGHRA, CDR2 YSYEKL. Trimming cost V 3 bases and J 9 bases; bases outside gene matches: 7. The CDR3, as DNA: TGCGCCAGCAGCCACGCCCGGGACAGGGGGGGTGAGCAGTTCTTC. Translating gives CASSHARDRGGEQFF.

The V and J genes are TRBV5-6 and TRBJ2-7; D unresolved. Germline CDR1 and CDR2: SGHDT and YYEEEE. Trimming removed 2 bases at V and 2 bases at J, with 8 bases between. The CDR3 runs to 13 residues. The CDR3 sequence is CASSFRGTYEQYF. The DNA for the CDR3 is TGTGCCAGCAGCTTTCGAGGCACCTACGAGCAGTACTTC.

On this clone: The sample has other DNA sequences that encode this CDR3 too. The J gene is TRBJ2-7, the V gene TRBV6-5; the match to TRBD1 covers 9 bases. V shed 0 bases and J 3 bases; nucleotides not matched to a gene: 3. CDR1 and CDR2 (germline): MNHEY, SVGAGI. The CDR3 covers 15 residues. CDR3 bases: TGTGCCAGCAGTTACTCACAGGGGGCTGGCTACGAGCAGTACTTC. It translates to CASSYSQGAGYEQYF.

The chain has TRBV25-1 and TRBJ2-3; 9 positions match TRBD1. The CDR3 contains 15 residues. Germline-derived CDR1 and CDR2 are MGHDK and SYGVNS. Losses at the gene ends were 10 bases for V and 5 bases for J; bases not matched to a gene: 13. This CDR3 is CATEPGTGSGDTQYF. The CDR3 DNA reads as TGTGCCACCGAACCCGGGACAGGGAGTGGAGATACGCAGTATTTT.

The chain uses TRBV29-1 and TRBJ2-1, with 7 nucleotides matching TRBD1. The CDR3 sequence is 13 residues long. CDR1 SQVTM and CDR2 ANQGSEA come from the germline V gene. In nucleotides, the CDR3 is TGCGGCTGGGCAGGGGGTTGGATCAATGAGCAGTTCTTC. This gives the protein CGWAGGWINEQFF.